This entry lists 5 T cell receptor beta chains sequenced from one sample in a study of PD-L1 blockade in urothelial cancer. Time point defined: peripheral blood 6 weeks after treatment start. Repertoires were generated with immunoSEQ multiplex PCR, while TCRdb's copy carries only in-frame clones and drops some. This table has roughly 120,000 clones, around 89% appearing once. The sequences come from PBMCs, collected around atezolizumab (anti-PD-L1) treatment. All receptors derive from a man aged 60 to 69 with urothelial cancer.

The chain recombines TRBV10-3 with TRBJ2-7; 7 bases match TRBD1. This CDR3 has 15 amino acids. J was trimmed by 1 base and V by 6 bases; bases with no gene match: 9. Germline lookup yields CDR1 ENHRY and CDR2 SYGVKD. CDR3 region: CAIRRNRDSSYEQYF. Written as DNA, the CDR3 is TGTGCCATCAGGAGAAACCGGGACAGTTCCTACGAGCAGTACTTC.

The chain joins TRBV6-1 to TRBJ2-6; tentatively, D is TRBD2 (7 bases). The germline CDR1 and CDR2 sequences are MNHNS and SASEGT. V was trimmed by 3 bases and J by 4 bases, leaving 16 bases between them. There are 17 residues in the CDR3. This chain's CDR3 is CASSDRGGAWGANVLTF. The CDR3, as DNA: TGTGCCAGCAGTGACCGAGGGGGGGCATGGGGGGCCAACGTCCTGACTTTC.

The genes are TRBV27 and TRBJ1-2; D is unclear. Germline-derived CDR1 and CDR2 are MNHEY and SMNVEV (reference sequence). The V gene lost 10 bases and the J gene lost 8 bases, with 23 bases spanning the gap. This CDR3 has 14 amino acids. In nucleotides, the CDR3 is TGTGCCACCGGTCGGGTCCCCCTGCTTGAGGGCTACACCTTC. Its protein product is CATGRVPLLEGYTF.

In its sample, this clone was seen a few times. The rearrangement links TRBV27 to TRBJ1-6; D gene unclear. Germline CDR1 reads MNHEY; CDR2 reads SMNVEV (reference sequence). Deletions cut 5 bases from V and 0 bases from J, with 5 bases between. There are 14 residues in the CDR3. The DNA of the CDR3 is TGTGCCAGCAGTCCGAGCTCCTATAATTCACCCCTCCACTTT. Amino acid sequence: CASSPSSYNSPLHF.

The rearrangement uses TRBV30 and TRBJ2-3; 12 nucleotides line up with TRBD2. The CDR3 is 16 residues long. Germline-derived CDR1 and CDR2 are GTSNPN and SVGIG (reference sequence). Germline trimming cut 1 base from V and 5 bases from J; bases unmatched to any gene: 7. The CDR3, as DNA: TGTGCCTGGAGTGCCGCATCTAGCGGGAGGGGAGATACGCAGTATTTT. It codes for CAWSAASSGRGDTQYF.